These 16 T cell receptor beta chains originate from one sample sequenced in a study of human T cells and chemical hapten exposure. Each CDR3 protein is one row after TCRdb ran MiXCR on the RACE reads. The sample consists of 110,000 to 150,000 distinct CDR3 sequences, about 10% of them appearing once. Time point specified: patch test 2, 6 weeks after DPC sensitization. Treatment reported: therapeutic diphenylcyclopropenone sensitization with weekly scalp DPC. Sequenced material: whole blood, taken in connection with sensitization to the hapten diphenylcyclopropenone (DPC). The receptors were gathered from a woman between 50 and 59 years old with alopecia areata. Some clones in this sample may be carry-over from other donors' samples.

Remarks on this clonotype: A much larger clone differs from this one at a single base, so this may be a read error. The V and J genes are TRBV28 and TRBJ2-6; D perhaps matches TRBD2 (7 bases). Germline V lookup: CDR1 MDHEN, CDR2 SYDVKM. The CDR3 has 15 residues. Trimming pared 2 bases from V and 5 bases from J, leaving 10 bases between. CDR3 DNA: TGTGCCAGCAGTTTACGGGGGGCCAGGGCCAACGTCCTGACTTTC. This encodes CASSLRGARANVLTF.

This clonotype was counted a few times. This rearrangement joins TRBV4-2 to TRBJ2-1, with D unclear. The CDR3 sequence is 16 residues long. Germline lookup yields CDR1 LGHNA and CDR2 YNFKEQ. The ends were cut back, 0 bases at V and 3 bases at J, with 12 bases in the middle. The CDR3 nucleotides are TGTGCCAGCAGCCAAGATACCTTCGTAGGCTACAATGAGCAGTTCTTC. This codes for CASSQDTFVGYNEQFF.

This clonotype was observed once. V gene TRBV6-5 combines with J gene TRBJ1-6; D is ambiguous. The CDR3 length is 15 residues. The germline CDR1 and CDR2 sequences are MNHEY and SVGAGI. The V end was cut by 1 base, the J end by 9 bases, with 13 bases between. The CDR3 nucleotides read TGTGCCAGCAGTTACTATGGACTTCGTGGTTCACCCCTCCACTTT. It specifies CASSYYGLRGSPLHF.

This clonotype appeared many times. This sequence joins TRBV10-3 and TRBJ1-2; D remains ambiguous. CDR1 is ENHRY and CDR2 is SYGVKD in the germline V gene. The CDR3 runs 12 residues. Trimming shortened V by 2 bases and J by 1 base, and 2 bases separated the two germline ends. CDR3 nucleotide sequence: TGTGCCATCAGTGAGGGTAACTATGGCTACACCTTC. Amino acids: CAISEGNYGYTF.

J is TRBJ2-5 and V is TRBV29-1, with no clear D. Germline V gives CDR1 SQVTM, CDR2 ANQGSEA. The germline V and J ends were trimmed by 7 bases and 10 bases, with 10 bases remaining between them. The CDR3 loop spans 9 amino acids. The DNA for the CDR3 is TGCAGCGAACATAAGTACCAGTACTTC. Residues: CSEHKYQYF.

CDR3 amino acids: CAISESQAGRYEQYF. For the CDR3, the DNA is TGTGCCATCAGTGAGTCTCAAGCGGGCCGCTACGAGCAGTACTTC. This sequence joins TRBV10-3 and TRBJ2-7; D is possibly TRBD2 (6 bases). The CDR3 is made up of 15 amino acids. Deletions cut 0 bases from V and 3 bases from J, with 12 bases between. CDR1 and CDR2 (germline): ENHRY, SYGVKD.

V usage is TRBV4-1 and J usage is TRBJ2-7; either TRBD1 or TRBD2 may fit D (5 bases each). This CDR3 is built from 18 residues. The germline V and J ends were trimmed by 4 bases and 3 bases, with 25 bases remaining between them. Germline values: CDR1 MGHRA, CDR2 YSYEKL. CDR3 DNA: TGCGCCAGCAGCCCCAGAGGGGCGGTCCGATCGAATTTCTACGAGCAGTACTTC. Encoded protein: CASSPRGAVRSNFYEQYF.

This clonotype was found many times. The V gene is TRBV20-1, the J gene TRBJ2-4, with D possibly being TRBD1 (6 bases). Looked up from germline, CDR1 is DFQATT and CDR2 is SNEGSKA (reference sequence). V dropped 6 bases and J dropped 6 bases, with 15 bases sitting between them. The CDR3 length is 13 residues. The CDR3 is CSAARGTRNIQYF. DNA of the CDR3: TGCAGTGCCGCGAGGGGGACGCGAAACATTCAGTACTTC.

DNA of the CDR3: TGTGCCCTGAAGATAAGTTACACCGGGGAGCTGTTTTTT. It specifies CALKISYTGELFF. This chain joins TRBV12-3 or TRBV12-4 and TRBJ2-2; D ambiguous. V lost 11 bases and J lost 3, with 13 bases in between. CDR3 length equals 13 residues.

The J gene is TRBJ2-2, the V gene TRBV28; weak D call: TRBD2 (6 bases). Germline lookup yields CDR1 MDHEN and CDR2 SYDVKM. V dropped 9 bases and J dropped 2 bases, with 16 bases sitting between them. This CDR3 is built from 15 residues. The CDR3 region is CASGSRGFNTGELFF. The CDR3 nucleotides are TGTGCCAGTGGCAGTCGGGGGTTTAACACCGGGGAGCTGTTTTTT.

The CDR3: CASGHPRQAEQYF. CDR3 in DNA: TGTGCTAGTGGTCACCCCCGGCAGGCCGAGCAGTACTTC. The chain carries TRBV12-5 and TRBJ2-7; D is undetermined. Germline V gene data show CDR1 as LGHNT and CDR2 as FRNRAP. The CDR3 has 13 residues. Trimming took 5 bases from V and 6 from J, leaving 14 bases between them.

The gene calls are TRBV4-1 and TRBJ2-1; 7 positions agree with TRBD2. The CDR3 is 16 residues long. The V and J ends lost 0 bases and 2 bases, in that order; junction bases with no gene match: 4. Germline-derived CDR1 and CDR2 are MGHRA and YSYEKL. CDR3 in amino acids: CASSQDSGSTYNEQFF. The CDR3 DNA reads as TGCGCCAGCAGCCAAGATAGCGGGTCTACCTACAATGAGCAGTTCTTC.

There are many counts of this clonotype. This chain uses TRBV6-1 with TRBJ2-3; D remains unclear. V lost 2 bases and J lost 1, with 10 bases in between. This CDR3 is 15 amino acids long. Per the germline V gene, CDR1 is MNHNS and CDR2 is SASEGT. The chain's CDR3 is CASSELGSRTDTQYF. In nucleotides, the CDR3 is TGTGCCAGCAGTGAACTGGGTAGCCGCACAGATACGCAGTATTTT.

There are a few counts of this clonotype. The V gene is TRBV6-5, the J gene TRBJ2-7, with 10 bases aligning to TRBD2. There are 14 residues in the CDR3. Unmatched junction bases numbered 8, after V lost 7 bases and J lost 5 bases. The V gene's germline CDR1 is MNHEY and CDR2 SVGAGI. The CDR3 DNA is TGTGCCAGCAAAGTGGGCCTAGCGGGAGACGAGCAGTACTTC. This encodes CASKVGLAGDEQYF.

The J gene is TRBJ2-1, the V gene TRBV3-1, with 10 bases matching TRBD1. This CDR3 is 16 amino acids long. J lost 0 bases, V lost 5 bases, and 4 bases had no gene match. CDR1 and CDR2 from the germline V gene are LGHDT and YNNKEL (reference sequence). The CDR3 DNA is TGTGCCAGCAGCATTTGGACAGGGGGCTCCTACAATGAGCAGTTCTTC. It codes for CASSIWTGGSYNEQFF.

This clonotype showed up just a few times. V usage is TRBV12-3 or TRBV12-4 and J usage is TRBJ1-6; 8 bases line up with TRBD1. This CDR3 is built from 14 residues. The junction had 7 bases not matched to a gene; V was cut back by 5 bases and J by 10 bases. The CDR3: CASSPDRGRSPLHF. CDR3 nucleotide sequence: TGTGCCAGCAGTCCAGACAGGGGCCGGTCACCCCTCCACTTT.